The 18 T cell receptor beta chains below come from one sample, sequenced in a study of T cell changes during pregnancy in multiple sclerosis. Produced via immunoSEQ multiplex PCR; TCRdb's table is partial and in-frame only. Of around 56,000 clones listed, about 93% are singletons. Sequencing used peripheral blood, obtained in the third trimester of pregnancy. The receptors derive from a female donor in good health, enrolled as a control in a pregnancy study.

This rearrangement joins TRBV7-2 to TRBJ1-3, with D uncertain. Deletions cut 5 bases from V and 0 bases from J, with 14 bases between. The CDR3 sequence is 16 residues long. Per the germline V gene, CDR1 is SGHTA and CDR2 is FQGNSA. The CDR3 bases are TGTGCCAGCAGCCCCTACTACGATGACTCTGGAAACACCATATATTTT. Its translation is CASSPYYDDSGNTIYF.

The CDR3, as DNA: TGTGCCAGCAGCTTCGGGAGGGGGCCCACTGAAGCTTTCTTT. It encodes CASSFGRGPTEAFF. J is TRBJ1-1 and V is TRBV11-2, with TRBD1 matching over 7 bases. After removal of 3 bases from V and 4 bases from J, the junction contained 5 bases not matched to a gene. The CDR3 contains 14 residues. Germline V gene data show CDR1 as SGHAT and CDR2 as FQNNGV.

With respect to this clone: The sample has other DNA sequences that encode this CDR3 too. This rearrangement joins TRBV28 to TRBJ1-5; 9 positions match TRBD1. The germline gives CDR1 MDHEN, CDR2 SYDVKM. The CDR3 totals 14 residues. The J segment lost 6 bases and the V segment lost 6 bases, leaving 6 bases of the junction unmatched. The CDR3 is CASSLGQGRQPQHF. DNA of the CDR3: TGTGCCAGCAGCCTGGGACAGGGACGTCAGCCCCAGCATTTT.

The V call is TRBV4-2, the J call TRBJ1-2, with 9 bases fitting TRBD1. Germline loops: CDR1 LGHNA, CDR2 YNFKEQ. The J segment lost 7 bases and the V segment lost 3 bases, leaving 9 bases of the junction unmatched. The CDR3 contains 15 residues. The chain's CDR3 is CASSHGQGTTSGYTF. CDR3 sequence (DNA): TGTGCCAGCAGCCATGGACAGGGGACGACGTCTGGCTACACCTTC.

This clone was picked up one time. V usage is TRBV6-1 and J usage is TRBJ2-1; TRBD2 agrees at 8 bases. V gave up 5 bases and J gave up 7 bases; unmatched junction bases: 4. The CDR3 length is 13 residues. CDR1 is MNHNS and CDR2 is SASEGT in the germline V gene. Written as DNA, the CDR3 is TGTGCCAGCAGTTTGACTAGCGCTAATGAGCAGTTCTTC. Protein sequence: CASSLTSANEQFF.

The chain recombines TRBV6-5 with TRBJ2-3, with TRBD2 identical over 11 bases. The length of the CDR3 is 15 residues. Germline CDR1 MNHEY, CDR2 SVGAGI. The ends lost 7 bases at V and 3 bases at J; junction bases unmatched: 6. DNA for the CDR3: TGTGCCAGCACCTTTAGCGGGAGGGCAACAGATACGCAGTATTTT. It translates to CASTFSGRATDTQYF.

V is TRBV18 and J is TRBJ1-3; no clear D. The germline gives CDR1 KGHSH, CDR2 LQKENI. The CDR3 length is 16 residues. Between the trimmed V and J ends, which lost 2 bases and 4 bases, there was a span of 15 bases. Here the CDR3 reads CASSPGRLPDGNTIYF. The CDR3 coding sequence is TGTGCCAGCTCACCAGGGAGGTTGCCGGACGGAAACACCATATATTTT. The whole variable domain, filled in from reference TRBV18 and TRBJ1-3, reads NAGVMQNPRHLVRRRGQEARLRCSPMKGHSHVYWYRQLPEEGLKFMVYLQKENIIDESGMPKERFSAEFPKEGPSILRIQQVVRGDSAAYFCASSPGRLPDGNTIYFGEGSWLTVV.

This sequence joins TRBV19 and TRBJ2-6, with D possibly TRBD1 on 6 matching bases. V lost 7 bases and J lost 0, with 10 bases in between. CDR1 is LNHDA, CDR2 SQIVND, per germline (reference sequence). This CDR3 spans 15 amino acids. CDR3 region: CASNLRGSGANVLTF. CDR3 nucleotides: TGTGCCAGTAACCTCAGGGGCTCTGGGGCCAACGTCCTGACTTTC. Full variable domain (outside the CDR3, taken from reference TRBV19 and TRBJ2-6): DGGITQSPKYLFRKEGQNVTLSCEQNLNHDAMYWYRQDPGQGLRLIYYSQIVNDFQKGDIAEGYSVSREKKESFPLTVTSAQKNPTAFYLCASNLRGSGANVLTFGAGSRLTVL.

This chain links TRBV11-3 with TRBJ2-5, with TRBD1 matching over 7 bases. The germline V gene encodes CDR1 SGHNT and CDR2 YENEEA. The CDR3 length is 14 residues. After removal of 4 bases from V and 2 bases from J, the junction contained 4 bases not matched to a gene. CDR3: CASSSPGQQETQYF. The CDR3 nucleotides read TGTGCCAGCAGCTCGCCGGGACAGCAAGAGACCCAGTACTTC.

V is TRBV4-3 and J is TRBJ2-4; D is perhaps TRBD1 (6 bases). The CDR3 totals 15 residues. V was clipped by 0 bases and J by 5 bases, with 11 bases between them. Looked up from germline, CDR1 is LGHNA and CDR2 is YSLEER. The CDR3 DNA is TGCGCCAGCAGCCAAGAAGGGGGTCTCCAAAACATTCAGTACTTC. It encodes CASSQEGGLQNIQYF.

The chain has TRBV15 and TRBJ2-7; D is unclear. CDR3 length: 15 residues. Germline loops: CDR1 LNHNV, CDR2 YYDKDF (reference sequence). The V and J ends lost 0 bases and 3 bases respectively, with 12 bases between them. CDR3: CATSRDSFRGYEQYF. Written as DNA, the CDR3 is TGTGCCACCAGCAGAGATTCGTTCCGCGGCTACGAGCAGTACTTC.

The chain uses TRBV19 and TRBJ2-7; TRBD2 might be the D (5 bases). There are 15 residues in the CDR3. CDR1 is LNHDA and CDR2 is SQIVND in the germline V gene (reference sequence). Trimming took off 1 base at V and 6 bases at J, with 16 bases between the two ends. The CDR3 DNA follows: TGTGCCAGTAGTATAGCGGTTCGACGGGCGGGCGAGCAGTACTTC. As protein: CASSIAVRRAGEQYF.

This chain links TRBV9 with TRBJ1-1, with a possible D match to TRBD1 (5 bases). Germline assignment: CDR1 SGDLS and CDR2 YYNGEE. Trimming took off 3 bases at V and 3 bases at J, with 18 bases between the two ends. The CDR3 spans 16 residues. The DNA for the CDR3 is TGTGCCAGCAGCGGGAGAGGGGAGGGAAGGGACACTGAAGCTTTCTTT. Translating gives CASSGRGEGRDTEAFF. The full variable domain, completed using reference TRBV9 and TRBJ1-1, is DSGVTQTPKHLITATGQRVTLRCSPRSGDLSVYWYQQSLDQGLQFLIQYYNGEERAKGNILERFSAQQFPDLHSELNLSSLELGDSALYFCASSGRGEGRDTEAFFGQGTRLTVV.

V usage is TRBV11-3 and J usage is TRBJ2-1; 10 positions match TRBD2. Germline V gene data show CDR1 as SGHNT and CDR2 as YENEEA. With V trimmed by 6 bases and J by 0 bases, 11 bases remained unmatched. The CDR3 has 18 residues. CDR3 coding DNA: TGTGCCAGCAGTGCGAGCGGGAGGGTCCTTAGCTCCTACAATGAGCAGTTCTTC. It codes for CASSASGRVLSSYNEQFF.

The chain uses TRBV9 and TRBJ1-6; no clear D gene. The CDR3 has 17 residues. Germline V CDR1 and CDR2: SGDLS, YYNGEE. Trimming removed 0 bases from V and 0 bases from J, with 10 bases in between. The CDR3 bases are TGTGCCAGCAGCGTAGCAACCGCCGGCTCCTATAATTCACCCCTCCACTTT. This codes for CASSVATAGSYNSPLHF.

J is TRBJ2-3 and V is TRBV28; 8 nucleotides line up with TRBD2. The germline V gene encodes CDR1 MDHEN and CDR2 SYDVKM. The CDR3 covers 16 residues. V was clipped by 4 bases and J by 5 bases; unmatched bases: 11. The CDR3 loop is CASSSILAVVGDTQYF. In DNA, the CDR3 is TGTGCCAGCAGTTCAATACTAGCGGTGGTGGGAGATACGCAGTATTTT.

The rearrangement uses TRBV7-2 and TRBJ2-6, with 7 bases identical to TRBD1. With V trimmed by 4 bases and J by 4 bases, 7 bases remained unmatched. This CDR3 comprises 16 residues. CDR1 and CDR2 from the germline V gene are SGHTA and FQGNSA. This CDR3 is CASSSPDRVGANVLTF. The CDR3 DNA is TGTGCCAGCAGCTCGCCAGACAGGGTCGGGGCCAACGTCCTGACTTTC. The entire variable domain, with the rest obtained from reference TRBV7-2 and TRBJ2-6, is as follows: GAGVSQSPSNKVTEKGKDVELRCDPISGHTALYWYRQSLGQGLEFLIYFQGNSAPDKSGLPSDRFSAERTGGSVSTLTIQRTQQEDSAVYLCASSSPDRVGANVLTFGAGSRLTVL.

The chain employs TRBV19 and TRBJ1-6; D gene unclear. The CDR3 covers 13 residues. With 5 bases removed from V and 11 bases from J, the gap between germline ends came to 13 bases. Germline loops: CDR1 LNHDA, CDR2 SQIVND (reference sequence). The CDR3 coding sequence is TGTGCCAGTAGTCCCGCAGTCAGTACACCCCTCCACTTT. Protein product: CASSPAVSTPLHF.